These T cell receptor beta chains were read from a single sample in a study of beta chain features in type 1 diabetes. This table comes from immunoSEQ multiplex PCR, and its TCRdb copy is limited to in-frame clones, with some not included. The repertoire holds around 400,000 clones, with around 13% as singletons. What was sequenced was naive CD4+ T cells from blood. These receptor sequences come from a man younger than 35 in good health. CDR3s include the opening cysteine and the closing phenylalanine or tryptophan. The D gene is left open where the match is weak. Clone size is shown for a subset of rows, as once, few, many or a class of expanded clone.

d_call j_call clone_size v_call cdr3_nt cdr3_aa
TRBD1 TRBJ2-5 . TRBV30 TGTGCCTGGAGGCCCAGGGGGGAGACCCAGTACTTC CAWRPRGETQYF
TRBD2 TRBJ2-1 . TRBV5-1 TGCGCCAGCAGCTTGGCGGCTAGCGGGGGGGCAGAGCAGTTCTTC CASSLAASGGAEQFF
. TRBJ2-7 few TRBV9 TGTGCCAGCAGCGTAGACGGGACACGGATCTACGAGCAGTACTTC CASSVDGTRIYEQYF
TRBD2 TRBJ2-1 few TRBV5-4 TGTGCCAGCAGCTACCTAGCGGGAGGTGGATTCTCCTACAATGAGCAGTTCTTC CASSYLAGGGFSYNEQFF
TRBD2 TRBJ2-7 few TRBV7-3 TGTGCCAGCAGCTTAAACGTACTAGCGGGAGCGGACGAGCAGTACTTC CASSLNVLAGADEQYF
. TRBJ2-7 few TRBV19 TGTGCCAGTAGTATGCAGGGTGATTCCTACGAGCAGTACTTC CASSMQGDSYEQYF
TRBD1 TRBJ2-6 . TRBV7-9 TGTGCCAGCAGCTTCCGACCCGGGACAGGGCTGTCTGGGGCCAACGTCCTGACTTTC CASSFRPGTGLSGANVLTF
TRBD2 TRBJ2-7 . TRBV9 TGTGCCAGCAGCGCCGGGACTAGAGTCACCTACGAGCAGTACTTC CASSAGTRVTYEQYF
. TRBJ1-1 few TRBV25-1 TGTGCCAGCAGTGAATACGCTGAAGCTTTCTTT CASSEYAEAFF
TRBD2 TRBJ2-1 . TRBV19 TGTGCCAGTAGTAGATCAGCGGGGGCGTACAATGAGCAGTTCTTC CASSRSAGAYNEQFF
. TRBJ2-3 few TRBV14 TGTGCCAGCAGCCAAAGCGAGCGAAGGAGCACAGATACGCAGTATTTT CASSQSERRSTDTQYF
. TRBJ2-7 few TRBV11-2 TGTGCCAGCAGCCCCGTAGATAGCAGGGACTACGAGCAGTACTTC CASSPVDSRDYEQYF
TRBD2 TRBJ2-1 . TRBV5-6 TGTGCCAGCAGCTTGGGAGGGACTAGTATCAATGAGCAGTTCTTC CASSLGGTSINEQFF